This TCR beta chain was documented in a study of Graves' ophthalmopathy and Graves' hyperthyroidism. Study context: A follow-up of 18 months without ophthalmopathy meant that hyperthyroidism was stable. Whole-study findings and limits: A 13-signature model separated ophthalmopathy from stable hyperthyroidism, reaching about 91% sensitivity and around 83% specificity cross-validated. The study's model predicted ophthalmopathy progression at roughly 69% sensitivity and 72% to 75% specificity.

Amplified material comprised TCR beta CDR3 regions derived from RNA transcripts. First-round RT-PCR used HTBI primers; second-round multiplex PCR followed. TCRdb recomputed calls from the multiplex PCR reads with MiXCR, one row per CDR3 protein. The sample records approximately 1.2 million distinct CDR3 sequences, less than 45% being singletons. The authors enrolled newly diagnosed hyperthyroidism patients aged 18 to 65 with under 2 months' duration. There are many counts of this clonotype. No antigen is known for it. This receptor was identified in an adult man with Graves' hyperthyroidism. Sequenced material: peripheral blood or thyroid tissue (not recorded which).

The CDR3 protein is CAISAQGAQSPLHF. The DNA for the CDR3 is TGTGCCATCAGCGCACAGGGGGCACAATCACCCCTCCACTTT. V and J are TRBV10-3 and TRBJ1-6, with TRBD1 identical over 9 bases. With V trimmed by 6 bases and J by 10 bases, 7 bases remained unmatched. This CDR3 is 14 amino acids long. Germline V lookup: CDR1 ENHRY, CDR2 SYGVKD.